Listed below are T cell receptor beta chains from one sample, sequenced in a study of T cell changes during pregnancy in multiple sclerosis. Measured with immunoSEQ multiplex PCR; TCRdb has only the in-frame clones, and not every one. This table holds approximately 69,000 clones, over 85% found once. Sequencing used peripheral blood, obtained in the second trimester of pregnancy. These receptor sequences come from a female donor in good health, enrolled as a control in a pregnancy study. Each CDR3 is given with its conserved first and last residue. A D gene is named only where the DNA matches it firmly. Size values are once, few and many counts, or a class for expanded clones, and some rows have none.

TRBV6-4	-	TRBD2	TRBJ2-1	CASSDSTSGDYNEQFF	TGTGCCAGCAGTGACTCGACTAGCGGGGACTACAATGAGCAGTTCTTC
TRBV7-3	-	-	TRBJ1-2	CASSPSPGGYGYTF	TGTGCCAGCAGCCCTTCCCCGGGGGGTTATGGCTACACCTTC
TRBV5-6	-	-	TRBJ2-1	CASRVAGGPYNEQFF	TGTGCCAGCCGGGTGGCAGGGGGGCCCTACAATGAGCAGTTCTTC
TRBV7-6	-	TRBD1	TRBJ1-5	CASSLGDRGESNQPQHF	TGTGCCAGCAGCTTAGGGGACAGGGGTGAAAGCAATCAGCCCCAGCATTTT
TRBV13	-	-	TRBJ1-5	CASSITGNQPQHF	TGTGCCAGCAGCATCACAGGGAATCAGCCCCAGCATTTT
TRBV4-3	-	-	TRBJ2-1	CASSQRGGLYNEQFF	TGCGCCAGCAGCCAGAGGGGGGGCCTCTACAATGAGCAGTTCTTC
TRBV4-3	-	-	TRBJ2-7	CASSQDLADEQYF	TGCGCCAGCAGCCAAGATCTGGCGGACGAGCAGTACTTC
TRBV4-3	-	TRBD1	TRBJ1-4	CASSQVVQGDEKLFF	TGCGCCAGCAGCCAAGTTGTGCAGGGGGATGAAAAACTGTTTTTT
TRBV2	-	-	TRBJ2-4	CASRGTGGKNIQYF	TGTGCCAGCAGAGGGACTGGTGGAAAAAACATTCAGTACTTC
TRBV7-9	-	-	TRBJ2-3	CASSLGLGVSTDTQYF	TGTGCCAGCAGTCTAGGGCTAGGGGTTAGCACAGATACGCAGTATTTT
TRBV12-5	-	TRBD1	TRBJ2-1	CASGLVRQGSEQFF	TGTGCTAGTGGTTTGGTCCGACAGGGGAGTGAGCAGTTCTTC
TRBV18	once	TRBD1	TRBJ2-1	CASSNWTGHNEQFF	TGTGCCAGCTCAAACTGGACAGGGCACAATGAGCAGTTCTTC
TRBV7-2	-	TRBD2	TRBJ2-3	CASTLTSGVADTQYF	TGTGCCAGCACCCTGACTAGCGGGGTTGCAGATACGCAGTATTTT
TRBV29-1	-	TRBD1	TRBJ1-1	CSVKTGTGNTEAFF	TGCAGCGTAAAAACCGGGACAGGGAACACTGAAGCTTTCTTT
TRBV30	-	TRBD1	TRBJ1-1	CAWSGGQGREAFF	TGTGCCTGGAGTGGCGGACAGGGGAGAGAAGCTTTCTTT
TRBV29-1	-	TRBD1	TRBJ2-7	CSADRGTHEQYF	TGCAGCGCCGACAGGGGAACCCACGAGCAGTACTTC
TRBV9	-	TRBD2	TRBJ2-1	CASSDGGGGEQFF	TGTGCCAGCAGCGACGGGGGGGGAGGTGAGCAGTTCTTC
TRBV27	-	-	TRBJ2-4	CASSNTKNIQYF	TGTGCCAGCAGCAACACCAAAAACATTCAGTACTTC
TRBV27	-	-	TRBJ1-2	CASSLWQGYGYTF	TGTGCCAGCAGTTTGTGGCAGGGCTATGGCTACACCTTC
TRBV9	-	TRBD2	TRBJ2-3	CASSVATGGGAADTQYF	TGTGCCAGCAGCGTAGCTACCGGCGGGGGGGCAGCAGATACGCAGTATTTT